The rows below give T cell receptor beta chains drawn from one sample of a study of shared clonotypes between healthy human individuals. The data were produced by immunoSEQ multiplex PCR, yet TCRdb's version contains in-frame clones alone and is incomplete. The sample contains about 2,100,000 clones, roughly 91% of which appear only once. Material: naive CD8+ T cells from PBMCs. All receptors derive from a man younger than 35 in good health. Some clones in this sample may be carry-over from other donors' samples. Each CDR3 is given with its conserved first and last residue. Fields, in order: J gene, D gene, clone size, V gene, CDR3 DNA, CDR3 protein. A D gene is named only where the DNA matches it firmly. The size of a clone is reported for some rows only, either as once, few or many, or as a class for expanded clones.

TRBJ2-7	-	-	TRBV11-2	TGTGCCAGCAGCTTCAGCAGGGGCGCCTACGAGCAGTACTTC	CASSFSRGAYEQYF
TRBJ2-5	-	-	TRBV28	TGTGCCAGCAGTTTGGGGGAGCAGACCCAGTACTTC	CASSLGEQTQYF
TRBJ2-3	TRBD2	-	TRBV27	TGTGCCAGCAGCGACGCCTCTAGCGGGAGGGTCCAAGATACGCAGTATTTT	CASSDASSGRVQDTQYF
TRBJ2-2	TRBD1	-	TRBV6-5	TGTGCCAGCAGTGGGGCAGGGGGAGCAGCCGGGGAGCTGTTTTTT	CASSGAGGAAGELFF
TRBJ2-5	TRBD1	once	TRBV6-4	TGTGCCAGCAGTGCACAAGGACAGGGTGAGGACCAAGAGACCCAGTACTTC	CASSAQGQGEDQETQYF
TRBJ2-7	TRBD1	-	TRBV5-4	TGTGCCAGCAGCCTTACCGGGACAGGTCTCTACGAGCAGTACTTC	CASSLTGTGLYEQYF
TRBJ1-1	TRBD1	-	TRBV19	TGTGCCAGTAGTATAGTGGGACAGGAGATCCACGAAGCTTTCTTT	CASSIVGQEIHEAFF
TRBJ2-5	-	-	TRBV27	TGTGCCAGCAGTTATTGGCGGGAAGAGACCCAGTACTTC	CASSYWREETQYF
TRBJ2-3	-	-	TRBV13	TGTGCCAGCAGCCCCCAAAGCACAGATACGCAGTATTTT	CASSPQSTDTQYF
TRBJ2-3	-	-	TRBV28	TGTGCCAGCAGTGTGCTAGCCCCTAGCACAGATACGCAGTATTTT	CASSVLAPSTDTQYF
TRBJ2-5	-	-	TRBV18	TGTGCCAGCTCACCAGGGTTCGAAGGGGAAGAGACCCAGTACTTC	CASSPGFEGEETQYF
TRBJ2-1	-	-	TRBV4-3	TGCGCCAGCAGCCAAGAACGGGATGTCGGGCTTACGTACAATGAGCAGTTCTTC	CASSQERDVGLTYNEQFF
TRBJ1-5	TRBD1	once	TRBV4-1	TGCGCCAGCAGCGACGTCTACAGGGGTAGCAATCAGCCCCAGCATTTT	CASSDVYRGSNQPQHF
TRBJ2-7	TRBD1	-	TRBV10-1	TGCGCCAGCAGTGAGTCCCGGGACAGCACCTACGAGCAGTACTTC	CASSESRDSTYEQYF
TRBJ2-3	TRBD2	-	TRBV7-9	TGTGCCAGCAGCGTGATAGCGGGAGGGTCAGATACGCAGTATTTT	CASSVIAGGSDTQYF
TRBJ1-5	-	-	TRBV6-5	TGTGCCAGCAGTTATGGGGGACCAAATCAGCCCCAGCATTTT	CASSYGGPNQPQHF
TRBJ2-7	-	-	TRBV27	TGTGCCAGCAGTGCCGGGATCTCCTACGAGCAGTACTTC	CASSAGISYEQYF
TRBJ2-1	TRBD1	-	TRBV28	TGTGCCAGCAGTATACAGGGGGCCGAGCAGTTCTTC	CASSIQGAEQFF